The rows below give T cell receptor beta chains drawn from one sample of a study of blood T cell repertoires in COVID-19. Only in-frame clones appear in the TCRdb table, and some are missing; sequencing was by immunoSEQ multiplex PCR. The sample carries over 200,000 clones, 80% to 85% recorded once. The sample comprised peripheral blood. Source of these receptors: a human donor in a cohort sampled during active COVID-19. The CDR3 runs from the conserved cysteine through the conserved F or W. Fields, in order: V gene, D gene, clone size, J gene, CDR3 DNA, CDR3 protein. The D gene is left open where the match is weak. Clone size is shown for a subset of rows, as once, few, many or a class of expanded clone.

v_call: TRBV28; d_call: TRBD1; clone_size: NA; j_call: TRBJ2-1; cdr3_nt: TGTGCCAGCAGCCCCCGGGACAGGGCATACAATGAGCAGTTCTTC; cdr3_aa: CASSPRDRAYNEQFF
v_call: TRBV11-1; d_call: TRBD1; clone_size: NA; j_call: TRBJ1-4; cdr3_nt: TGTGCCAGCAGCCAGGGGCAGGGGGGAAAACTGTTTTTT; cdr3_aa: CASSQGQGGKLFF
v_call: TRBV27; d_call: NA; clone_size: NA; j_call: TRBJ2-3; cdr3_nt: TGTGCCAGCAGTTTACGTCCGGGAGCAAGCACAGATACGCAGTATTTT; cdr3_aa: CASSLRPGASTDTQYF
v_call: TRBV24-1; d_call: TRBD1; clone_size: NA; j_call: TRBJ2-3; cdr3_nt: TGTGCCACCAGTGACTCCGGGACAGGGATGAAGGATACGCAGTATTTT; cdr3_aa: CATSDSGTGMKDTQYF
v_call: TRBV27; d_call: NA; clone_size: many; j_call: TRBJ2-7; cdr3_nt: TGTGCCAGCAGTCCCCGGGACACAACCTACGAGCAGTACTTC; cdr3_aa: CASSPRDTTYEQYF
v_call: TRBV10-3; d_call: NA; clone_size: NA; j_call: TRBJ1-2; cdr3_nt: TGTGCCATCAGAGCCCCCGGGTCTATTAACTATGGCTACACCTTC; cdr3_aa: CAIRAPGSINYGYTF
v_call: TRBV9; d_call: NA; clone_size: NA; j_call: TRBJ1-5; cdr3_nt: TGTGCCAGCAGCGTAGATGGGGCCGCGGGGCAGCCCCAGCATTTT; cdr3_aa: CASSVDGAAGQPQHF
v_call: TRBV28; d_call: NA; clone_size: NA; j_call: TRBJ1-4; cdr3_nt: TGTGCCAGCAGTCCCCCCACGGGTCTCACTGAAAAACTGTTTTTT; cdr3_aa: CASSPPTGLTEKLFF
v_call: TRBV7-9; d_call: NA; clone_size: NA; j_call: TRBJ1-1; cdr3_nt: TGTGCCAGCAGCGCCTGGACAGCTCTGAACACTGAAGCTTTCTTT; cdr3_aa: CASSAWTALNTEAFF
v_call: TRBV9; d_call: TRBD2; clone_size: NA; j_call: TRBJ2-1; cdr3_nt: TGTGCCAGCAGCGTAGTTGCGGGAGTCGGCGAGCAGTTCTTC; cdr3_aa: CASSVVAGVGEQFF
v_call: TRBV5-6; d_call: TRBD2; clone_size: NA; j_call: TRBJ2-2; cdr3_nt: TGTGCCAGCAGCTTGGTGCGGGGGAAGGACACCGGGGAGCTGTTTTTT; cdr3_aa: CASSLVRGKDTGELFF
v_call: TRBV9; d_call: TRBD2; clone_size: NA; j_call: TRBJ2-1; cdr3_nt: TGTGCCAGCAGGAGGACTAGCGGGAGTCATGAGCAGTTCTTC; cdr3_aa: CASRRTSGSHEQFF
v_call: TRBV19; d_call: NA; clone_size: NA; j_call: TRBJ1-1; cdr3_nt: TGTGCCAGTAGTATGGGGGCCGGCACTGAAGCTTTCTTT; cdr3_aa: CASSMGAGTEAFF
v_call: TRBV18; d_call: NA; clone_size: NA; j_call: TRBJ1-5; cdr3_nt: TGTGCCAGCTTCTCAGGGTACAATCAGCCCCAGCATTTT; cdr3_aa: CASFSGYNQPQHF
v_call: TRBV27; d_call: TRBD2; clone_size: NA; j_call: TRBJ2-2; cdr3_nt: TGTGCCAGCAGGACGTTCTTAGCGGGAGGTTACGGGGAGCTGTTTTTT; cdr3_aa: CASRTFLAGGYGELFF
v_call: TRBV7-6; d_call: NA; clone_size: NA; j_call: TRBJ2-3; cdr3_nt: TGTGCCAGCAGCTTAGGGAGGGCGCCAGATACGCAGTATTTT; cdr3_aa: CASSLGRAPDTQYF
v_call: TRBV7-3; d_call: TRBD1; clone_size: NA; j_call: TRBJ1-2; cdr3_nt: TGTGCCAGCAGCTCCGGGACAGGGGGCTCTGGCTACACCTTC; cdr3_aa: CASSSGTGGSGYTF
v_call: TRBV3-1/TRBV3-2; d_call: NA; clone_size: NA; j_call: TRBJ2-3; cdr3_nt: TGTGCCAGCAAAGGGGATACAGATACGCAGTATTTT; cdr3_aa: CASKGDTDTQYF
v_call: TRBV12-3/TRBV12-4; d_call: NA; clone_size: few; j_call: TRBJ1-5; cdr3_nt: TGTGCCAGCAGGGCACAGGGCAATCAGCCCCAGCATTTT; cdr3_aa: CASRAQGNQPQHF
v_call: TRBV24-1; d_call: NA; clone_size: NA; j_call: TRBJ1-5; cdr3_nt: TGTGCCACCAGTGATTCTGGAGGGAGCAATCAGCCCCAGCATTTT; cdr3_aa: CATSDSGGSNQPQHF
v_call: TRBV4-2; d_call: TRBD1; clone_size: NA; j_call: TRBJ2-7; cdr3_nt: TGTGCCAGCAGCCAAGGGGACAGTGAATCCTACGAGCAGTACTTC; cdr3_aa: CASSQGDSESYEQYF
v_call: TRBV18; d_call: NA; clone_size: NA; j_call: TRBJ1-2; cdr3_nt: TGTGCCAGCTCACCAAAAACAGGGATTCAGGGCTATGGCTACACCTTC; cdr3_aa: CASSPKTGIQGYGYTF
v_call: TRBV30; d_call: NA; clone_size: NA; j_call: TRBJ1-5; cdr3_nt: TGTGCCTGGAGTCAGGGCTATAGCAATCAGCCCCAGCATTTT; cdr3_aa: CAWSQGYSNQPQHF
v_call: TRBV28; d_call: TRBD1; clone_size: medium-sized; j_call: TRBJ1-1; cdr3_nt: TGTGCCAGCAGGTGGACACAGGGGCTGAACACTGAAGCTTTCTTT; cdr3_aa: CASRWTQGLNTEAFF
v_call: TRBV7-2; d_call: NA; clone_size: NA; j_call: TRBJ1-2; cdr3_nt: TGTGCCAGCAGCTTAGTTGGGCCAGGGCAAGGCTACACCTTC; cdr3_aa: CASSLVGPGQGYTF
v_call: TRBV30; d_call: TRBD1; clone_size: NA; j_call: TRBJ1-3; cdr3_nt: TGTGCCGGGCAGGGGGACCTCTCTGGAAACACCATATATTTT; cdr3_aa: CAGQGDLSGNTIYF
v_call: TRBV6-2/TRBV6-3; d_call: NA; clone_size: few; j_call: TRBJ2-7; cdr3_nt: TGTGCCAGCAGTTATCTGGCCAGCGAGCAGTACTTC; cdr3_aa: CASSYLASEQYF
v_call: TRBV18; d_call: TRBD1; clone_size: NA; j_call: TRBJ1-5; cdr3_nt: TGTGCCAGCTCACCCGGGACAGGGGGCTCCCAGCCCCAGCATTTT; cdr3_aa: CASSPGTGGSQPQHF
v_call: TRBV27; d_call: NA; clone_size: NA; j_call: TRBJ1-6; cdr3_nt: TGTGCCAGCAGTTATCCGCCCGGTGGTAATTCACCCCTCCACTTT; cdr3_aa: CASSYPPGGNSPLHF
v_call: TRBV2; d_call: NA; clone_size: once; j_call: TRBJ2-7; cdr3_nt: TGTGCCAGCAGTGTTCTCTTCTCCTACGAGCAGTACTTC; cdr3_aa: CASSVLFSYEQYF
v_call: TRBV5-6; d_call: NA; clone_size: NA; j_call: TRBJ1-1; cdr3_nt: TGTGCCAGCAGCTTTGGGCCAAACCGAATATACACTGAAGCTTTCTTT; cdr3_aa: CASSFGPNRIYTEAFF
v_call: TRBV2; d_call: NA; clone_size: NA; j_call: TRBJ1-1; cdr3_nt: TGTGCCAGCAGTGAAGCACGGGGAGGCACTGAAGCTTTCTTT; cdr3_aa: CASSEARGGTEAFF
v_call: TRBV5-1; d_call: NA; clone_size: NA; j_call: TRBJ2-2; cdr3_nt: TGCGCCAGCAGCTTGGACGTAGCGAACACCGGGGAGCTGTTTTTT; cdr3_aa: CASSLDVANTGELFF
v_call: TRBV19; d_call: TRBD2; clone_size: NA; j_call: TRBJ2-1; cdr3_nt: TGTGCCAGTGCCCCTAAGCGGGGAGAGTCCTACAATGAGCAGTTCTTC; cdr3_aa: CASAPKRGESYNEQFF
v_call: TRBV18; d_call: TRBD1; clone_size: few; j_call: TRBJ1-5; cdr3_nt: TGTGCCAGCTCACGACAGGGTGGGGGGCAGCCCCAGCATTTT; cdr3_aa: CASSRQGGGQPQHF
v_call: TRBV28; d_call: TRBD2; clone_size: NA; j_call: TRBJ2-7; cdr3_nt: TGTGCCACCATGGTCGGGGGGGCCATGACGGGCTACGAGCAGTACTTC; cdr3_aa: CATMVGGAMTGYEQYF
v_call: TRBV7-7; d_call: NA; clone_size: NA; j_call: TRBJ2-2; cdr3_nt: TGTGCCAGCAGCAAATGGACAGCGAACACCGGGGAGCTGTTTTTT; cdr3_aa: CASSKWTANTGELFF
v_call: TRBV7-2; d_call: TRBD2; clone_size: NA; j_call: TRBJ2-5; cdr3_nt: TGTGCCAGCAGCCTTGACCCCGGGACTAGCGGGAGGCGGCAAGAGACCCAGTACTTC; cdr3_aa: CASSLDPGTSGRRQETQYF
v_call: TRBV19; d_call: NA; clone_size: NA; j_call: TRBJ2-7; cdr3_nt: TGTGCCAGTAGAGGGAGGTTAACCTACGAGCAGTACTTC; cdr3_aa: CASRGRLTYEQYF
v_call: TRBV5-1; d_call: NA; clone_size: NA; j_call: TRBJ1-3; cdr3_nt: TGCGCCAGCAGCCCTGGAGTGGGAAACACCATATATTTT; cdr3_aa: CASSPGVGNTIYF
v_call: TRBV24-1; d_call: NA; clone_size: NA; j_call: TRBJ2-7; cdr3_nt: TGTGCCACCAGTGAGGGCAGGGAACGAAAGCAGTACTTC; cdr3_aa: CATSEGRERKQYF
v_call: TRBV10-3; d_call: TRBD1; clone_size: NA; j_call: TRBJ1-2; cdr3_nt: TGTGCCATCAGTGAGCGACCGGGACAGAACTATGGCTACACCTTC; cdr3_aa: CAISERPGQNYGYTF
v_call: TRBV28; d_call: TRBD1; clone_size: NA; j_call: TRBJ1-1; cdr3_nt: TGTGCCAGCACTTGGGGTACAGGGGGCATGGACACTGAAGCTTTCTTT; cdr3_aa: CASTWGTGGMDTEAFF
v_call: TRBV19; d_call: TRBD1; clone_size: few; j_call: TRBJ1-1; cdr3_nt: TGTGCCAGTAGCCTCAGTTCAGGGGGCACTGAAGCTTTCTTT; cdr3_aa: CASSLSSGGTEAFF
v_call: TRBV18; d_call: TRBD1; clone_size: few; j_call: TRBJ1-2; cdr3_nt: TGTGCCAGCTCACCAGGAGGGGGCGCCTATGGCTACACCTTC; cdr3_aa: CASSPGGGAYGYTF
v_call: TRBV7-8; d_call: TRBD1; clone_size: NA; j_call: TRBJ2-7; cdr3_nt: TGTGCCAGCAGCTTAAGGTTGGACAGGGACTACGAGCAGTACTTC; cdr3_aa: CASSLRLDRDYEQYF
v_call: TRBV24-1; d_call: NA; clone_size: few; j_call: TRBJ1-1; cdr3_nt: TGTGCCACCCGAGGGACGGAGGGCCCTGAAGCTTTCTTT; cdr3_aa: CATRGTEGPEAFF
v_call: TRBV2; d_call: TRBD1; clone_size: few; j_call: TRBJ1-1; cdr3_nt: TGTGCCAGCGGACCCGGGACAGGGCGGGAGAACACTGAAGCTTTCTTT; cdr3_aa: CASGPGTGRENTEAFF
v_call: TRBV30; d_call: TRBD1; clone_size: NA; j_call: TRBJ2-5; cdr3_nt: TGTGCCTGGAGTGTATGGGACAGGGATGGAAAGACCCAGTACTTC; cdr3_aa: CAWSVWDRDGKTQYF
v_call: TRBV5-8; d_call: NA; clone_size: NA; j_call: TRBJ1-2; cdr3_nt: TGTGCCAGCAGCTTGGGATTCGGGACTAACTATGGCTACACCTTC; cdr3_aa: CASSLGFGTNYGYTF
v_call: TRBV6-2/TRBV6-3; d_call: NA; clone_size: NA; j_call: TRBJ1-5; cdr3_nt: TGTGCCAGCAGTTATACAGTCAATCAGCCCCAGCATTTT; cdr3_aa: CASSYTVNQPQHF
v_call: TRBV27; d_call: TRBD1; clone_size: NA; j_call: TRBJ2-7; cdr3_nt: TGTGCCAGCAGCGACAGGGTCGGCGAGCAGTACTTC; cdr3_aa: CASSDRVGEQYF
v_call: TRBV10-3; d_call: TRBD1; clone_size: NA; j_call: TRBJ2-2; cdr3_nt: TGTGCCATCAGTAAGGGGGCTAACGGGGAGCTGTTTTTT; cdr3_aa: CAISKGANGELFF
v_call: TRBV7-2; d_call: NA; clone_size: NA; j_call: TRBJ2-3; cdr3_nt: TGTGCCAGCAGCTGGAGTACTGGGGGGAGCACAGATACGCAGTATTTT; cdr3_aa: CASSWSTGGSTDTQYF
v_call: TRBV7-9; d_call: NA; clone_size: NA; j_call: TRBJ1-2; cdr3_nt: TGTGCCAGCAGCTTAGGAATAGCTAACTATGGCTACACCTTC; cdr3_aa: CASSLGIANYGYTF
v_call: TRBV7-2; d_call: TRBD2; clone_size: NA; j_call: TRBJ2-7; cdr3_nt: TGTGCCAGCAGCTTAGCGGGCGGGAGGACCCCCTACGAGCAGTACTTC; cdr3_aa: CASSLAGGRTPYEQYF
v_call: TRBV7-9; d_call: TRBD1; clone_size: few; j_call: TRBJ1-4; cdr3_nt: TGTGCCAGCAGCGGGCGGACAGGGGGCACTGAAAAACTGTTTTTT; cdr3_aa: CASSGRTGGTEKLFF
v_call: TRBV28; d_call: NA; clone_size: NA; j_call: TRBJ2-1; cdr3_nt: TGTGCCAGCAGCAGGGCCGGGGGTGTCAATGAGCAGTTCTTC; cdr3_aa: CASSRAGGVNEQFF
v_call: TRBV12-3/TRBV12-4; d_call: NA; clone_size: NA; j_call: TRBJ1-1; cdr3_nt: TGTGCCAGCAGTTTCGGGGTCATGGAAGCTTTCTTT; cdr3_aa: CASSFGVMEAFF
v_call: TRBV19; d_call: NA; clone_size: NA; j_call: TRBJ1-4; cdr3_nt: TGTGCCAGTAGTATTCCGGGGTCGCGTGAAAAACTGTTTTTT; cdr3_aa: CASSIPGSREKLFF